This T cell receptor beta chain derives from a study of T cells after yellow fever vaccination. CDR3 length: 15 amino acids. Germline V lookup: CDR1 SEHNR, CDR2 FQNEAQ (reference sequence). V was pared by 5 bases and J by 5 bases, with 7 bases of the junction left unmatched. This clonotype was counted only a few times. TCRdb re-analysed the 5' RACE reads in MiXCR, keeping a single row per CDR3 protein. Of more than 80,000 distinct CDR3 sequences listed, about 5.8% are singletons. The receptor's source is a man aged 18 to 29 who received the YFV17D yellow fever vaccine. Material: CD8+ T cells sorted from PBMCs, obtained 10 days after the yellow fever booster vaccination. The J gene is TRBJ2-2, the V gene TRBV7-9; 8 positions match TRBD1. CDR3 loop: CASSPRTGRTGELFF. The CDR3 bases are TGTGCCAGCAGCCCAAGGACAGGGAGAACCGGGGAGCTGTTTTTT.